Listed here are 9 T cell receptor beta chains from one sample, sequenced in a study of blood T cell repertoires in COVID-19. Assay used: immunoSEQ multiplex PCR; TCRdb lists only in-frame clones, some missing. This table holds under 150,000 clones, roughly three quarters found once. Input material: peripheral blood. The receptors shown here come from a woman older than 75 with acute or convalescent COVID-19.

This clone appeared a single time. The rearrangement links TRBV5-1 to TRBJ2-5, with 8 bases lining up with TRBD2. After removal of 4 bases from V and 7 bases from J, the junction contained 15 bases not matched to a gene. The CDR3 sequence is 16 residues long. Germline V gives CDR1 SGHRS, CDR2 YFSETQ. The CDR3 sequence is CASSGGPISGGGTQYF. Here the CDR3 DNA reads TGCGCCAGCAGCGGGGGACCTATCAGCGGGGGAGGGACCCAGTACTTC.

In this sample, this clone turned up a few times. The genes are TRBV5-6 and TRBJ2-5, with 10 bases aligning to TRBD1. From germline, CDR1 is SGHDT and CDR2 YYEEEE. V was pared by 5 bases and J by 10 bases, with 5 bases of the junction left unmatched. The CDR3 extends over 12 amino acids. CDR3 in DNA: TGTGCCAGCAGTCTGGGACAGGGGATCCAGTACTTC. This gives the protein CASSLGQGIQYF.

The rearrangement links TRBV2 to TRBJ1-2, with no clear D. V lost 1 base, J lost 8 bases, and 14 bases lay in between. The CDR3 consists of 14 residues. Germline V gives CDR1 SNHLY, CDR2 FYNNEI. CDR3 sequence reads: CASSEERAIGGYTF. CDR3 DNA: TGTGCCAGCAGTGAAGAGAGGGCGATCGGGGGCTACACCTTC. Together with reference TRBV2 and TRBJ1-2, the CDR3 gives the full variable domain: EPEVTQTPSHQVTQMGQEVILRCVPISNHLYFYWYRQILGQKVEFLVSFYNNEISEKSEIFDDQFSVERPDGSNFTLKIRSTKLEDSAMYFCASSEERAIGGYTFGSGTRLTVV.

The J gene is TRBJ1-2, the V gene TRBV28, with D perhaps matching TRBD1 (5 bases). CDR1 is MDHEN and CDR2 is SYDVKM in the germline V gene. V lost 5 bases to trimming and J lost 8 bases, with 21 bases between them. The CDR3 is 15 residues long. The CDR3 is CASSTSGGPGLGYTF. The CDR3 nucleotides are TGTGCCAGCAGTACCTCCGGGGGTCCCGGCCTCGGCTACACCTTC.

The chain uses TRBV7-2 and TRBJ2-3; maybe TRBD2 (5 bases). The V gene lost 4 bases and the J gene lost 6 bases, with 11 bases spanning the gap. From germline, CDR1 is SGHTA and CDR2 FQGNSA. This CDR3 spans 13 amino acids. The CDR3 protein is CASSSTDYDTQYF. The CDR3, as DNA: TGTGCCAGCAGCTCGACCGACTACGATACGCAGTATTTT.

This clone was observed a handful of times. The same CDR3 is also encoded by other DNA sequences in this sample. This chain connects TRBV5-1 to TRBJ1-1, with a tentative D call TRBD1 (6 bases). The CDR3 has 13 residues. Deletions cut 3 bases from V and 1 base from J, with 7 bases between. CDR1 and CDR2 from the germline V gene are SGHRS and YFSETQ. CDR3 coding DNA: TGCGCCAGCAGCTCACAGGGGAACACTGAAGCTTTCTTT. Residues: CASSSQGNTEAFF.

This clone was found once. The chain uses TRBV5-1 and TRBJ2-7, with 11 bases that match TRBD1. CDR1 is SGHRS and CDR2 is YFSETQ in the germline V gene. Unmatched junction bases numbered 2, after V lost 7 bases and J lost 2 bases. The CDR3 length is 13 residues. In DNA form, the CDR3 reads TGCGCCAGCGGACAGGGGGCTACCTACGAGCAGTACTTC. As protein: CASGQGATYEQYF.

V is TRBV15 and J is TRBJ2-5, with 9 positions matching TRBD1. In germline, CDR1 is LNHNV, CDR2 YYDKDF (reference sequence). V lost 2 bases and J lost 1; bases outside the gene matches: 5. This CDR3 has 16 amino acids. CDR3 DNA sequence: TGTGCCACCAGCAGACGGGGACAGGGAATCCAAGAGACCCAGTACTTC. It encodes CATSRRGQGIQETQYF.

The V gene is TRBV5-6, the J gene TRBJ2-7, with D maybe TRBD1 (6 bases). The V end lost 3 bases, the J end lost 2 bases, and 15 bases lay between the germline ends. The germline V gene encodes CDR1 SGHDT and CDR2 YYEEEE. The CDR3 loop spans 15 amino acids. Here the CDR3 reads CASSSPPGQAYEQYF. Here the CDR3 DNA reads TGTGCCAGCAGCTCCCCCCCGGGACAAGCCTACGAGCAGTACTTC.